Listed below are T cell receptor beta chains from one sample, sequenced in a study of blood T cell repertoires in COVID-19. Repertoires were generated with immunoSEQ multiplex PCR, while TCRdb's copy carries only in-frame clones and drops some. The sample records 65,000 to 90,000 clones, approximately 89% being singletons. Sequencing was done on a sample of peripheral blood. The receptors were sampled from a human donor in a cohort sampled during active COVID-19. CDR3s include the opening cysteine and the closing phenylalanine or tryptophan. Fields, in order: J gene, V gene, clone size, D gene, CDR3 protein, CDR3 DNA. The D gene is left open where the match is weak. Clone size is shown for a subset of rows, as once, few, many or a class of expanded clone.

J gene: TRBJ2-1; V gene: TRBV7-3; clone size: NA; D gene: TRBD1; CDR3 protein: CASSIRPEQGLRSYNEQFF; CDR3 DNA: TGTGCCAGCAGCATAAGGCCGGAACAGGGGCTCCGCTCCTACAATGAGCAGTTCTTC
J gene: TRBJ2-3; V gene: TRBV6-1; clone size: NA; D gene: TRBD2; CDR3 protein: CASSESASGGPPGDTQYF; CDR3 DNA: TGTGCCAGCAGTGAATCAGCTAGCGGGGGCCCTCCGGGAGATACGCAGTATTTT
J gene: TRBJ1-1; V gene: TRBV6-2/TRBV6-3; clone size: NA; D gene: TRBD1; CDR3 protein: CASSSDRGLGEAFF; CDR3 DNA: TGTGCCAGCAGTTCGGACAGGGGGCTCGGTGAAGCTTTCTTT
J gene: TRBJ2-7; V gene: TRBV7-9; clone size: few; D gene: NA; CDR3 protein: CASSSPGDAYEQYF; CDR3 DNA: TGTGCCAGCAGTAGTCCAGGTGACGCGTACGAGCAGTACTTC
J gene: TRBJ2-2; V gene: TRBV7-2; clone size: NA; D gene: NA; CDR3 protein: CASRPGTHNTGELFF; CDR3 DNA: TGTGCCAGCAGACCCGGGACTCATAACACCGGGGAGCTGTTTTTT
J gene: TRBJ1-1; V gene: TRBV2; clone size: NA; D gene: NA; CDR3 protein: CASSLTVNTEAFF; CDR3 DNA: TGTGCCAGCAGCCTGACAGTAAACACTGAAGCTTTCTTT
J gene: TRBJ2-3; V gene: TRBV5-1; clone size: NA; D gene: NA; CDR3 protein: CASSLDPGITDTQYF; CDR3 DNA: TGCGCCAGCAGCTTGGACCCGGGTATAACAGATACGCAGTATTTT
J gene: TRBJ2-5; V gene: TRBV7-8; clone size: NA; D gene: TRBD1; CDR3 protein: CASSFLVGTGGETQYF; CDR3 DNA: TGTGCCAGCAGCTTCCTTGTTGGGACAGGGGGTGAGACCCAGTACTTC
J gene: TRBJ2-7; V gene: TRBV12-5; clone size: NA; D gene: TRBD2; CDR3 protein: CASGPGGGGLQLSYEQYF; CDR3 DNA: TGTGCTAGTGGCCCGGGGGGCGGGGGGCTCCAGCTCTCCTACGAGCAGTACTTC
J gene: TRBJ2-1; V gene: TRBV5-5; clone size: NA; D gene: TRBD2; CDR3 protein: CASSFTSGGALFF; CDR3 DNA: TGTGCCAGCAGCTTTACTAGCGGGGGGGCACTGTTCTTC
J gene: TRBJ1-2; V gene: TRBV19; clone size: NA; D gene: NA; CDR3 protein: CASSTIQGDYGYTF; CDR3 DNA: TGTGCCAGTAGTACGATACAGGGTGACTATGGCTACACCTTC
J gene: TRBJ1-1; V gene: TRBV20-1; clone size: NA; D gene: TRBD1; CDR3 protein: CSASGRGTEAFF; CDR3 DNA: TGCAGTGCTAGTGGCAGGGGGACTGAAGCTTTCTTT
J gene: TRBJ2-5; V gene: TRBV7-3; clone size: NA; D gene: NA; CDR3 protein: CASSLNGETQYF; CDR3 DNA: TGTGCCAGCAGCTTAAACGGGGAGACCCAGTACTTC
J gene: TRBJ2-7; V gene: TRBV11-3; clone size: NA; D gene: NA; CDR3 protein: CASSPRIFQEAEQYF; CDR3 DNA: TGTGCCAGCAGCCCTAGAATTTTTCAGGAGGCCGAGCAGTACTTC
J gene: TRBJ2-7; V gene: TRBV20-1; clone size: NA; D gene: TRBD2; CDR3 protein: CSASGGGAYEQYF; CDR3 DNA: TGCAGTGCTAGTGGTGGGGGGGCCTACGAGCAGTACTTC
J gene: TRBJ1-6; V gene: TRBV14; clone size: NA; D gene: TRBD1; CDR3 protein: CASRPGGYNSPLHF; CDR3 DNA: TGTGCCAGCAGGCCAGGGGGATATAATTCACCCCTCCACTTT
J gene: TRBJ2-2; V gene: TRBV21-1; clone size: NA; D gene: NA; CDR3 protein: CASLLGGWGTGELFF; CDR3 DNA: TGTGCCAGCCTACTGGGAGGGTGGGGCACCGGGGAGCTGTTTTTT
J gene: TRBJ1-1; V gene: TRBV5-1; clone size: NA; D gene: TRBD1; CDR3 protein: CASKQGAANTEAFF; CDR3 DNA: TGCGCCAGCAAACAGGGGGCGGCGAACACTGAAGCTTTCTTT
J gene: TRBJ2-1; V gene: TRBV3-1/TRBV3-2; clone size: NA; D gene: TRBD2; CDR3 protein: CASSQGGTRTNEQFF; CDR3 DNA: TGTGCCAGCAGCCAAGGAGGGACTAGGACGAATGAGCAGTTCTTC
J gene: TRBJ1-4; V gene: TRBV27; clone size: NA; D gene: NA; CDR3 protein: CASGGRGAGEKLFF; CDR3 DNA: TGTGCCAGCGGAGGCCGGGGGGCAGGTGAAAAACTGTTTTTT